The following is a TCR beta chain sequence with its context. The data derive from a study of blood T cell repertoires in COVID-19. The overall study: Spain, Italy and the United States supplied samples that represented acute and convalescent COVID-19. Sources were T cells, B-cell-depleted T cells, or PBMCs; the material itself was cDNA or gDNA.

Original processing methods: Nucleated cell number was recorded as an estimate derived from reference gene primer amplification. Sequencing was performed with immunoSEQ multiplex PCR; in TCRdb, only in-frame clones are kept and a portion is missing. V, J and clone size reflect that table, while D and trimming were determined from the DNA. The sample holds some 220,000 clones, 65% to 85% seen once. The CDR3 contains 16 residues. Germline trimming cut 1 base from V and 7 bases from J; bases unmatched to any gene: 12. Germline CDR1 GTSNPN, CDR2 SVGIG (reference sequence). The chain couples TRBV30 to TRBJ1-4; 7 nucleotides line up with TRBD1. This TCR was sampled from a human donor in a cohort sampled during active COVID-19. The sequenced sample consisted of peripheral blood. As DNA, the CDR3 is TGTGCCTGGAGTGGGGGGACAGATCATAAGGTTGAAAAACTGTTTTTT. It codes for CAWSGGTDHKVEKLFF.